Reported below is one TCR beta chain. The antigen is undetermined. The same CDR3 can be traced to other DNA sequences in this sample. Only in-frame clones appear in the TCRdb table, and some are missing; sequencing was by immunoSEQ multiplex PCR. The table lists 2 million to 3 million clones, approximately 93% of them singletons. The CDR3 is made up of 14 amino acids. Per the germline V gene, CDR1 is SGHTA and CDR2 is FQGTGA. Trimming removed 0 bases at V and 2 bases at J, with 2 bases between. The source of the sample is a study of shared clonotypes between healthy human individuals. Findings and caveats of the study: The study sampled only blood, and tissue repertoires likely differ. Sharing across a few donors was seen in roughly 5.2% of naive CD4 clonotypes. A reduction in generation probabilities was seen for non-shared clonotypes relative to those shared by all four donors.

The receptor was derived from a man aged 18 to 29 in good health. Some clones in this sample may be carry-over from other donors' samples. Sample: naive CD4+ T cells from PBMCs. Stated subset: CD45RA+ positively selected. This chain joins TRBV7-3 and TRBJ2-6; D is unclear. The CDR3 nucleotides are TGTGCCAGCAGCTTAACCGCTGGGGCCAACGTCCTGACTTTC. Translating it yields CASSLTAGANVLTF.